This T cell receptor beta chain originates from a study of cytomegalovirus exposure and HLA in healthy donors (dated by TCRdb to the late 2010s). General notes on the study: An earlier analysis of some 550 of the donors reported approximately 290 Gb of sequence data and roughly 100 million unique TCR beta sequences from about 180 million T cells. In an earlier analysis of roughly 600 of the donors, high-throughput TCR beta sequencing was used to judge whether each TCR beta V gene segment behaved as functional or pseudogenic. The number of donors typed differed by locus, with about 629-630 for A, B, C, DRB1 and DQB1, approximately 500 for DQA1, 600 to 610 for DPA1, and some 440 for DPB1. High-throughput TCR immunosequencing, statistical association of individual TCRs with disease status, and machine learning were combined to predict cytomegalovirus infection status. A later genetic analysis used genome-wide SNP genotypes for about 55% of the 666 donors, treating that subset as a discovery cohort. Every discovery cohort repertoire had been produced on one sequencing platform. A handful of DR-DQ haplotypes were handled as single units for association and clustering because linkage in the cohort was strong. On average, roughly 240,000 unique TCR beta nucleotide sequences were sequenced per donor among about 400 genotyped donors of the cohort, with 15% to 20% of those sequences being non-productive. HLA typing included class I and class II loci at four-digit resolution. Approximately 330 gigabases of sequencing data and around 80 million unique TCR sequences made up an early release that covered some 640 HLA-typed donors. Rather than using new phenotypic data, the later analysis identified candidate immune exposures from TCR beta sequences and from how often those sequences occurred across donors. The T cell repertoires of some 670 subjects were profiled by immunosequencing and related to cytomegalovirus serostatus. Of the 398 genotyped donors, approximately 81% were placed in the genetic ancestry cluster associated with self-reported Caucasian donors. Donor age, sex, ethnicity and CMV serostatus were compiled alongside the repertoire data. Besides the first cohort of some 670 subjects, a separate validation cohort made up of over 100 different subjects was used. The aim of the study was to test whether cataloging public T cell receptors could identify signatures of past pathogen exposure. In a later analysis, previously published TCR beta repertoires from several hundred donors were re-analyzed and high-resolution HLA genotyping was added so that TCR occurrence patterns could be studied.

The library was built by means of the immunoSEQ multiplex PCR assay. For the multiplex PCR, a mixture combining 60 forward primers for TCR Vbeta segments and 13 reverse primers for TCR Jbeta segments was used. Amplification of the CDR3 region of rearranged TCR beta genes was performed with a multiplex PCR assay on genomic DNA. Amplified TCR beta libraries were sequenced as 87-base-pair reads on the Illumina HiSeq System. On the study's bioinformatics: A later analysis tallied about 77 million unique TCR beta chains across the 666 repertoires, and 10 million to 11 million of those chains were shared by two or more donors. To remove PCR and sequencing errors, raw reads were error-corrected and collapsed into unique sequences using a nearest-neighbor algorithm that merged closely related sequences. Alignment of CDR3 sequences to IMGT reference sequences was used to assign V, D and J gene segments. For a sequence to be retained, a match of at least six nucleotides was required to both a V gene segment and a J gene segment. A rearrangement counted as productive if the CDR3 had no stop codons and remained in frame with V and J, and every other rearrangement counted as non-productive. CDR3 was defined according to IMGT convention as the region running from the second conserved V-encoded cysteine to the conserved J-encoded phenylalanine. The earlier analysis of approximately 500 of the donors excluded sequences that lacked an unambiguous match to a single V gene segment. In an earlier analysis of 587 of the donors, V segments were called functional above 56.7% productive rearrangements and were called segregating when the between-donor standard deviation exceeded 5%. To diagnose cytomegalovirus status from the catalog of TCR beta chain sequences, a statistical classification framework was built. In a later analysis, TCR nucleotide sequences were compared against IMGT/GENE-DB human TR gene sequences so that V and J genes could be assigned. In a later analysis, CDR3 sequences and most-parsimonious VDJ recombination scenarios were assigned using the TCRdist pipeline. In a later analysis, each TCR beta chain was defined by its CDR3 amino acid sequence together with its V-gene family, and reads lacking a unique V-gene family were excluded. In a later analysis, 550 to 650 highly shared, low-generation-probability nucleotide sequences were removed to address suspected cross-contamination and a sequencing artifact. In a later analysis, a clonal expansion index for each public chain was calculated from normalized within-repertoire ranks of inferred template counts. In a later analysis, generation probabilities were computed using a VDJ recombination model fitted to out-of-frame rearrangements, and the results were checked against IGoR. Hypergeometric tests were used in a later analysis to score TCR-TCR, TCR-HLA and TCR-CMV co-occurrence, with a repertoire-size bias correction applied to the TCR pairs. In a later analysis, false discovery rates were estimated by permuting HLA or CMV assignments 20 times. A later analysis grouped co-occurring TCRs with DBSCAN, adding TCRdist sequence similarity when clustering within HLA-allele-positive subsets. Repertoires with fewer than 30,000 or more than 120,000 public chains, plus five repertoires with anomalous nucleotide sharing, were excluded from co-occurrence clustering. This is the immuneACCESS table as TCRdb keeps it, with only in-frame sequences that have V and J called. A part of the clones is gone; compared with another copy, unresolved V genes explain less than half, and the rest is unexplained. V, J and clone size are taken as reported in that table, and D and trimming were inferred from the DNA itself. The sample records about 160,000 clones, roughly 76% of which are singletons. The top ten clones comprise over 1.3% of the sample.

On this clone itself: Its binding antigen is unknown. It has no much larger one-base neighbor in the sample; base qualities were not kept.

CDR1 and CDR2 (SGHAT, FQNNGV) derive from the germline V gene. The CDR3, cysteine through phenylalanine, is 15 amino acids long. Here the CDR3 DNA is all that survives: 45 bases in frame from base 1. V is shortened by 1 base, J by 5 bases, and the region joining them spans 14 bases. The cohort consisted of fewer than 700 healthy bone marrow donors. At the time of sampling, all cohort members were nominally healthy, though unrecorded immune exposures were likely present. The donor tested CMV seronegative, placing the donor among the 350 or so seronegative members of the cohort. Every donor gave a peripheral blood sample, and the peripheral blood mononuclear cells from that sample were used for TCR beta sequencing. Genomic DNA extraction from the blood cell samples was performed with the Qiagen DNeasy Blood Extraction Kit. What the study reported, not specific to this receptor: A later analysis found that most CMV-associated TCR beta chains appeared HLA-restricted, with HLA associations seemingly driven largely by CMV exposure. In a later analysis, some 18,000 TCR beta sequences were associated with specific HLA alleles at a false discovery rate of 0.05. The study gave a list of 150 to 200 TCR beta chains associated with cytomegalovirus. A further reported finding was that TCR beta sequences accurately predicted the HLA-A and HLA-B alleles for most subjects in the first cohort. In an earlier analysis of 450 to 750 of the donors, most TCR beta V segments appeared in productive rearrangements about 87% or about 30% of the time, broadly matching IMGT annotations. The presence/absence analyses assumed that sequencing depth was roughly uniform across donors, and that assumption may not be true. The only immune exposure information available for the cohort was CMV serostatus. Linkage disequilibrium might explain the correlated functional status among segregating V segments, but an unknown experimental factor could not be ruled out. In vitro tests confirmed that three of the cytomegalovirus-associated TCR beta chains recognize cytomegalovirus antigens. In both the original and validation cohorts, the classifier was reported to diagnose cytomegalovirus status with high specificity and sensitivity. Some IMGT-functional V segments, including TRBV6-2 and TRBV6-3, could not be distinguished by the 87-base-pair reads and were therefore excluded. In a later analysis, TCR association rates were found to vary across HLA loci, with the most associated TCRs seen for DRB1 alleles and the fewest for HLA-C alleles. An association between a missense DCLRE1C variant and V-gene and J-gene trimming of TCR beta chains was found in a later genetic analysis and replicated in an independent cohort. Because counts were too low, roughly 18 rarely observed V segments, including chromosome 9 orphons, were left out of the earlier analysis of a few hundred of the donors. In a later analysis, several top co-occurrence clusters were reported to appear linked to parvovirus B19, influenza, CMV and Epstein-Barr virus. A later analysis found that HLA-associated TCR beta chains were more clonally expanded and had lower generation probabilities than equally common non-associated chains. The sequencing pipeline was judged likely to have produced a cluster of highly shared sequence variants as a technical artifact. Strong co-occurrence of HLA alleles, especially DR and DQ, made assigning TCR associations to individual alleles difficult. Across donors, most TCR sequences were observed very rarely, whereas some public TCRs were present in many individuals. A later genetic analysis reported fewer N-insertions in productive TCRs among donors in an Asian-associated ancestry cluster than the approximately 670-donor mean. The cohort was sequenced for TCR beta chains only, and without alpha or paired-chain data the features that could be detected were limited. The authors suggested that the approach could potentially be generalized to other disease states and immunological phenotypes. Because HLA typing was unavailable for some donors at each locus, only the typed subset was used in association tests.

This receptor chain uses TRBV11-2 and TRBJ1-2; the D gene is possibly TRBD1, with 5 bases matching. The sequenced material came from PBMCs. The sequence came from a man in his 60s in good health and CMV-seronegative. The CDR3 region reads CASSLAARGEYGYTF. The DNA sequence is given as TGTGCCAGCAGCTTAGCGGCACGGGGGGAATATGGCTACACCTTC. Extended through the reference TRBV11-2 and TRBJ1-2 proteins, this CDR3 yields the full variable domain: EAGVAQSPRYKIIEKRQSVAFWCNPISGHATLYWYQQILGQGPKLLIQFQNNGVVDDSQLPKDRFSAERLKGVDSTLKIQPAKLEDSAVYLCASSLAARGEYGYTFGSGTRLTVV.